This T cell receptor beta chain originates from a study of T-cell reconstitution after alpha-beta-depleted transplantation in children. The study's findings and limits: Surviving recipient T cells and thymic progenitors accounted for the high day-60 TCRbeta diversity observed in some patients. Several hundred expanded graft clones reportedly were the source of alpha-beta T cells about two months after transplant.

In this sample, this clonotype turned up a few times. Its matching antigen is unknown. Sequence at one end of the junction differs from germline and may be a read error. Germline V lookup: CDR1 LNHDA, CDR2 SQIVND (reference sequence). The CDR3 runs to 13 residues. Unique molecular identifiers were used in preparing the TCRbeta library. TCRdb used MiXCR to reprocess the PCR reads, holding one entry per CDR3 protein. This table holds around 600,000 distinct CDR3 sequences, roughly 23% found once. The TCR sequence derives from a boy younger than two who had a stem cell transplant for acute myeloid leukemia, so the T cells may come from the graft donor. The chain combines TRBV19 with TRBJ2-1; TRBD2 matches 8 bases. Sequenced here: PBMCs, mostly from graft donor cells, sampled 360 days after TCRalphabeta/CD19-depleted stem cell transplant. The CDR3 region is CASSDARGGRAIF. The CDR3 DNA is TGTGCCAGTAGTGACGCACGGGGGGGCCGGGCGATCTTC.